Only a few counts were recorded for the clone carrying this T cell receptor beta chain. V lost 0 bases, J lost 4 bases, and 18 bases lay in between. This CDR3 comprises 17 residues. Looked up from germline, CDR1 is SGHAT and CDR2 is FQNNGV. The use of a sample-barcoded 5' primer and a J-beta primer mix characterized a second PCR of about 7 to 12 cycles. TCRdb analysed the 5' RACE reads with MiXCR anew, one entry per CDR3 protein. This table has under 950,000 distinct CDR3 sequences, approximately 21% appearing once. The data originate from a study of blood T cells in healthy people across ages. The specimen was blood. This TCR was sampled from a man aged 65 to 79 in good health. The chain uses TRBV11-2 and TRBJ1-2; no clear D. In DNA, the CDR3 is TGTGCCAGCAGCTTAGATCCCTTCTCGGGCCTCGGCTATGGCTACACCTTC. Residues: CASSLDPFSGLGYGYTF. The full variable domain, rest sourced from reference TRBV11-2 and TRBJ1-2, is EAGVAQSPRYKIIEKRQSVAFWCNPISGHATLYWYQQILGQGPKLLIQFQNNGVVDDSQLPKDRFSAERLKGVDSTLKIQPAKLEDSAVYLCASSLDPFSGLGYGYTFGSGTRLTVV.